This T cell receptor (beta chain) emerged from a study of CD8+CD57+ T cells in acquired aplastic anemia. Study context: Sorted CD4+ and CD8+ cells yielded DNA averaging approximately 3.5 ug.

About this clonotype: What it binds is unknown.

Germline-derived CDR1 and CDR2 are MGHDK and SYGVNS. Trimming cost V 2 bases and J 11 bases, with 10 bases left between them. The CDR3 consists of 13 residues. Only patients with CD8+CD57+ cell expansion on flow cytometry were chosen for sequencing. Each of the patients presented with severe acquired aplastic anemia. Study conclusions and caveats: Common to patients and controls were approximately 30 CD8+ CDR3 sequences.

The use of genomic DNA as template underpinned the TCR beta VDJ and CDR3 profiling. One entry per CDR3 protein, called by TCRdb with MiXCR from the reads. Here the sample spans under 500,000 distinct CDR3 sequences, under 40% being singletons. This sequence joins TRBV25-1 and TRBJ1-6; D is ambiguous. The sequence derives from a human donor with aplastic anemia. The sequenced sample was sorted CD4+, CD8+, or CD8+CD57+ T cells (not recorded which) from PBMCs. In nucleotides, the CDR3 is TGTGCCAGCAGTGAAGCGGCAGAAACACCCCTCCACTTT. Its protein product is CASSEAAETPLHF.